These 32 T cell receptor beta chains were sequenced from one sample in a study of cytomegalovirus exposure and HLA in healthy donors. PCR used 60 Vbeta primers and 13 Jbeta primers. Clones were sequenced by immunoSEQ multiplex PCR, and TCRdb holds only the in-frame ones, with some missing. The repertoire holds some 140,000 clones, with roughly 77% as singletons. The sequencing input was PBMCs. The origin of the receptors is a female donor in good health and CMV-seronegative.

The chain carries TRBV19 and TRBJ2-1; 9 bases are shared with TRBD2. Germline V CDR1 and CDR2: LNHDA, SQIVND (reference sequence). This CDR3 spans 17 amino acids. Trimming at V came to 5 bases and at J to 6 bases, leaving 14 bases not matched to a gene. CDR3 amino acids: CASSPPGVSGGFNEQFF. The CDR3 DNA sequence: TGTGCCAGTAGTCCTCCCGGGGTTAGCGGGGGATTCAATGAGCAGTTCTTC.

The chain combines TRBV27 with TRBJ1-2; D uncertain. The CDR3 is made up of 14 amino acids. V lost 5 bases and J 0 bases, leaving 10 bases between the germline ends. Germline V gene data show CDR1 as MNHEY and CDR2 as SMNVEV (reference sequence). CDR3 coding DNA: TGTGCCAGCAGTCTGGGAGTGGCTAACTATGGCTACACCTTC. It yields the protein CASSLGVANYGYTF.

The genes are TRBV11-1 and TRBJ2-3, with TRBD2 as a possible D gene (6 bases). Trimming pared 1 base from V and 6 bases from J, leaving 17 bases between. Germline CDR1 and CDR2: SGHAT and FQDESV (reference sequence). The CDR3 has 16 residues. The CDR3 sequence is CASSLVGGTPTDTQYF. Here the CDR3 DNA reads TGTGCCAGCAGCTTAGTGGGTGGGACTCCGACGGATACGCAGTATTTT.

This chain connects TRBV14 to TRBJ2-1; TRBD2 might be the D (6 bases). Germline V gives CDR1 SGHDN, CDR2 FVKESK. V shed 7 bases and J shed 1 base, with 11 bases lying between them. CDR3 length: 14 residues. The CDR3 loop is CASTPAGSYNEQFF. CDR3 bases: TGTGCCAGCACCCCCGCGGGGTCCTACAATGAGCAGTTCTTC.

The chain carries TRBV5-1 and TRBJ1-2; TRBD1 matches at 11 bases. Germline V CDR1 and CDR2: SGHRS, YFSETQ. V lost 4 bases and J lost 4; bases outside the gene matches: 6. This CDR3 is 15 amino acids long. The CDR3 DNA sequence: TGCGCCAGCAGCCTACGGACAGGGGGCGCCTATGGCTACACCTTC. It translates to CASSLRTGGAYGYTF.

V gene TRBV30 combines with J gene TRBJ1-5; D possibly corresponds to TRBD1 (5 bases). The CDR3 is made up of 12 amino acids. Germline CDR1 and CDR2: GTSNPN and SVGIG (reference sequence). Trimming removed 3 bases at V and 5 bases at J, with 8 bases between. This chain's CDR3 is CAWSAGDQPQHF. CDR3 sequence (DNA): TGTGCCTGGAGCGCGGGGGATCAGCCCCAGCATTTT.

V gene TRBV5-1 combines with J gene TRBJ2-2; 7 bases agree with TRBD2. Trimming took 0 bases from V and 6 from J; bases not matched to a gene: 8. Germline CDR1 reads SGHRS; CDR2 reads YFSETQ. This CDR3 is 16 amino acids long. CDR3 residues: CASSLVAGASSGELFF. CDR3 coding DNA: TGCGCCAGCAGCTTGGTTGCGGGAGCATCGTCCGGGGAGCTGTTTTTT.

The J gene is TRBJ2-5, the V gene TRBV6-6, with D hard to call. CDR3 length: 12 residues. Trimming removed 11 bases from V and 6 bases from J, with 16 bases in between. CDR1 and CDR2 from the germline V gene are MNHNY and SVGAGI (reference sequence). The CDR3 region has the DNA TGTGCCTGTCGAGCGACGGCGCAGACCCAGTACTTC. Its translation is CACRATAQTQYF.

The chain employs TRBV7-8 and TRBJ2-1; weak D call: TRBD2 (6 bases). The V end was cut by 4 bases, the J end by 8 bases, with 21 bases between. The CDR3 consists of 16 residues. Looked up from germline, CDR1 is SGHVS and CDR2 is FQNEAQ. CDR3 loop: CASSSPQEGGGDEQFF. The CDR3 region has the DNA TGTGCCAGCAGCTCCCCCCAAGAGGGAGGAGGCGATGAGCAGTTCTTC.

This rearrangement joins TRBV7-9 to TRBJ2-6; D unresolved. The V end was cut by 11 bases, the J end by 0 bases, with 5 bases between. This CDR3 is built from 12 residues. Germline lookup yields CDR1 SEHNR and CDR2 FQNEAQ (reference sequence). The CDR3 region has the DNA TGTGCCTACAGCTCTGGGGCCAACGTCCTGACTTTC. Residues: CAYSSGANVLTF.

CDR3 region: CASSGRGVGGETQYF. DNA of the CDR3: TGTGCCAGCAGTGGTCGGGGGGTTGGGGGAGAGACCCAGTACTTC. This rearrangement joins TRBV2 to TRBJ2-5; 7 nucleotides line up with TRBD2. This CDR3 has 15 amino acids. Trimming cost V 4 bases and J 4 bases; bases outside gene matches: 9. Germline CDR1 is SNHLY and CDR2 is FYNNEI.

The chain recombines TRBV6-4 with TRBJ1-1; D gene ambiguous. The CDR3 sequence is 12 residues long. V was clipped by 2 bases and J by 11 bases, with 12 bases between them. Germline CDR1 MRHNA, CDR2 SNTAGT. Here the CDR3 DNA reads TGTGCCAGCAGTGACCGATACTTTAAGGCTTTCTTT. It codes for CASSDRYFKAFF.

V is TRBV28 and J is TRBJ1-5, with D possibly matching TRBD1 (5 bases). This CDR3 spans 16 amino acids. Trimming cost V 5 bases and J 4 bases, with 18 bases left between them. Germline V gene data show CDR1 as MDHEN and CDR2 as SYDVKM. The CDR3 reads CASSPQRQGGNQPQHF. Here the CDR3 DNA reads TGTGCCAGCAGTCCCCAAAGGCAGGGTGGGAATCAGCCCCAGCATTTT.

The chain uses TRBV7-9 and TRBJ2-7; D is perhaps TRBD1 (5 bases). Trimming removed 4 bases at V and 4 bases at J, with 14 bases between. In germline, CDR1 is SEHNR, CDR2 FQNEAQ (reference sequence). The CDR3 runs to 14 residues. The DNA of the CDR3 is TGTGCCAGCAGCTCTCCAGGGTCACGGTACGAGCAGTACTTC. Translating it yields CASSSPGSRYEQYF.

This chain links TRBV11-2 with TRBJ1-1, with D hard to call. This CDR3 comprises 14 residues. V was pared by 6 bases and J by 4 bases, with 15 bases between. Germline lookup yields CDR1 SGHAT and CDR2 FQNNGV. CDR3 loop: CASRAIAVGTEAFF. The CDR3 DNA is TGTGCCAGCAGGGCAATAGCGGTCGGCACTGAAGCTTTCTTT. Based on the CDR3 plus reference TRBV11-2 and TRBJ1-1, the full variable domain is EAGVAQSPRYKIIEKRQSVAFWCNPISGHATLYWYQQILGQGPKLLIQFQNNGVVDDSQLPKDRFSAERLKGVDSTLKIQPAKLEDSAVYLCASRAIAVGTEAFFGQGTRLTVV.

For the CDR3, the DNA is TGTGCCAGCAGTTACCTGTTCGGGTCCGGGGAGCTGTTTTTT. Encoded protein: CASSYLFGSGELFF. This chain joins TRBV6-5 and TRBJ2-2; D unclear. The V gene lost 2 bases and the J gene lost 6 bases, with 10 bases spanning the gap. Germline CDR1 is MNHEY and CDR2 is SVGAGI. This CDR3 contains 14 residues.

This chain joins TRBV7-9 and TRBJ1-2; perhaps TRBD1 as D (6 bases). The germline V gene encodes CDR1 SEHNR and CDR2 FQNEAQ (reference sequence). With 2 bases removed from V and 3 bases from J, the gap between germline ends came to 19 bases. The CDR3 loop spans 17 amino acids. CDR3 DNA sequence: TGTGCCAGCAGCTTACAGGGGATGGGTCCGCAGGACTATGGCTACACCTTC. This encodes CASSLQGMGPQDYGYTF.

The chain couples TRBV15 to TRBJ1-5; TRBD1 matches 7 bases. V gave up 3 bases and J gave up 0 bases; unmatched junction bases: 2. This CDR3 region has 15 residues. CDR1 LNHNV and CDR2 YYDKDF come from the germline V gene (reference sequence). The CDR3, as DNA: TGTGCCACCAGCAGGACAGGGAATAGCAATCAGCCCCAGCATTTT. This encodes CATSRTGNSNQPQHF.

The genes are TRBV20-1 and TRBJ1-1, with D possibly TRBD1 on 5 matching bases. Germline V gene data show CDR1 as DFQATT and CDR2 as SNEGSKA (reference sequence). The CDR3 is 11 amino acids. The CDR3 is CSVRVNTEAFF. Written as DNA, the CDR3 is TGCAGCGTCAGGGTCAACACTGAAGCTTTCTTT.

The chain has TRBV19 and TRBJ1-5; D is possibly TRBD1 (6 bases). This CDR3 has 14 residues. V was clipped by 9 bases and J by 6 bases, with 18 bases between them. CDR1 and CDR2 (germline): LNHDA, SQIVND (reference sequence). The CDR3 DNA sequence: TGTGCCAGCCATCAAGGGGGAGGGGGTCAGCCCCAGCATTTT. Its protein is CASHQGGGGQPQHF.

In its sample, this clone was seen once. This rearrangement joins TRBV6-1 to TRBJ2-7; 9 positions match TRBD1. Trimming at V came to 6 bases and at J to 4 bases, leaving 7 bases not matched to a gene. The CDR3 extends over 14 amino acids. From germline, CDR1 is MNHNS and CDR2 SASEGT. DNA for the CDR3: TGTGCCAGCAGGCCCGGGACAGGGTTTTACGAGCAGTACTTC. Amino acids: CASRPGTGFYEQYF.

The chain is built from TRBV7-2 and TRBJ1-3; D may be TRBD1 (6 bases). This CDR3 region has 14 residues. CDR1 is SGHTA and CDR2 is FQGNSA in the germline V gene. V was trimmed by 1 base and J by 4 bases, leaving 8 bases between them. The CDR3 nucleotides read TGTGCCAGCAGCTTAGACAGGGCCGGAAACACCATATATTTT. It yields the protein CASSLDRAGNTIYF.

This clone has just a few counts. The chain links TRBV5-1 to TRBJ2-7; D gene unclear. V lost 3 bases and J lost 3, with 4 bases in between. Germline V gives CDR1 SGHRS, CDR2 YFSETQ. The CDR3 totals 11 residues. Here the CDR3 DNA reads TGCGCCAGCAGCTCAGGCTACGAGCAGTACTTC. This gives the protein CASSSGYEQYF.

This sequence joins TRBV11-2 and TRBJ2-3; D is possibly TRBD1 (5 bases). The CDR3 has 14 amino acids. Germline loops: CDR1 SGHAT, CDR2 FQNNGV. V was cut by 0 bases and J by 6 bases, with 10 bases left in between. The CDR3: CASSLDRASDTQYF. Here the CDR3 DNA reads TGTGCCAGCAGCTTAGACAGGGCTTCGGATACGCAGTATTTT.

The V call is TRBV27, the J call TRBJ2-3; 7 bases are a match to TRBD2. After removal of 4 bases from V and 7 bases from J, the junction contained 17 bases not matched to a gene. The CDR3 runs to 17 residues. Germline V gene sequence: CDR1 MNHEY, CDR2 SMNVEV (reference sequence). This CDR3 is CASSSRWRESVWNTQYF. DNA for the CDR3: TGTGCCAGCAGTTCCCGATGGCGGGAGAGTGTCTGGAATACGCAGTATTTT.

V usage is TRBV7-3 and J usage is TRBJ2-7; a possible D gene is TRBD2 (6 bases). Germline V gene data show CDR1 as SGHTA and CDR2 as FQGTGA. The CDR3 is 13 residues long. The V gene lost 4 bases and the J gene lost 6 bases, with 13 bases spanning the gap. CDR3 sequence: CASSSGGAGEQYF. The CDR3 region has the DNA TGTGCCAGCAGCTCCGGCGGGGCGGGCGAGCAGTACTTC.

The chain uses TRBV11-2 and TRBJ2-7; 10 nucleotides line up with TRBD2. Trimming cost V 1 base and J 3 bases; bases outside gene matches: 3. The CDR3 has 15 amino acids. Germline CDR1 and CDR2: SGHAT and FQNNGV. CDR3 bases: TGTGCCAGCAGCTTAGGGGGGACTAGCGTCTACGAGCAGTACTTC. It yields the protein CASSLGGTSVYEQYF.

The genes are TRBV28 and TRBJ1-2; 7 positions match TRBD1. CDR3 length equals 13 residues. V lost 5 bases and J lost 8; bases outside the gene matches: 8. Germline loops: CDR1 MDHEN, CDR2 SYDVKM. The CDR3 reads CASSTGTDSGYTF. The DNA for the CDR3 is TGTGCCAGCAGTACCGGGACAGATTCGGGCTACACCTTC.

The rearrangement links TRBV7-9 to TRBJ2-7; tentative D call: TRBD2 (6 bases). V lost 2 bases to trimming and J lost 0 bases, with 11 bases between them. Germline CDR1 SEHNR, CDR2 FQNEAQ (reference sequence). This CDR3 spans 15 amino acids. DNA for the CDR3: TGTGCCAGCAGCTTACGGGCGGGACTCTCCTACGAGCAGTACTTC. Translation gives CASSLRAGLSYEQYF.

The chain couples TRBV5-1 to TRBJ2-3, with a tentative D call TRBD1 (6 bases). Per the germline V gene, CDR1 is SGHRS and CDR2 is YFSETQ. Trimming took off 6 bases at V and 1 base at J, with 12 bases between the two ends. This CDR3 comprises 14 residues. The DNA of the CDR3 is TGCGCCAGCAAGAGGGGGTTGGGCACAGATACGCAGTATTTT. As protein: CASKRGLGTDTQYF.

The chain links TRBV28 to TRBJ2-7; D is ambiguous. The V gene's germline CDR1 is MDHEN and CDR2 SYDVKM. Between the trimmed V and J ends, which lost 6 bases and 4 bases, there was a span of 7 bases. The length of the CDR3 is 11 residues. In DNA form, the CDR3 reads TGTGCCAGCAGAGACGGGTACGAGCAGTACTTC. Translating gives CASRDGYEQYF. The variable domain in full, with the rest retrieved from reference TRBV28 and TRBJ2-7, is DVKVTQSSRYLVKRTGEKVFLECVQDMDHENMFWYRQDPGLGLRLIYFSYDVKMKEKGDIPEGYSVSREKKERFSLILESASTNQTSMYLCASRDGYEQYFGPGTRLTVT.

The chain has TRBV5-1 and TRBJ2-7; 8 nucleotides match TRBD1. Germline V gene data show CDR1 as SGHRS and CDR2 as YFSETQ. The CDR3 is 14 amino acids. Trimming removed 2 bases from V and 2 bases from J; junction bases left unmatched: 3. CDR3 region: CASSLYRGAYEQYF. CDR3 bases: TGCGCCAGCAGCTTATACAGGGGGGCCTACGAGCAGTACTTC.